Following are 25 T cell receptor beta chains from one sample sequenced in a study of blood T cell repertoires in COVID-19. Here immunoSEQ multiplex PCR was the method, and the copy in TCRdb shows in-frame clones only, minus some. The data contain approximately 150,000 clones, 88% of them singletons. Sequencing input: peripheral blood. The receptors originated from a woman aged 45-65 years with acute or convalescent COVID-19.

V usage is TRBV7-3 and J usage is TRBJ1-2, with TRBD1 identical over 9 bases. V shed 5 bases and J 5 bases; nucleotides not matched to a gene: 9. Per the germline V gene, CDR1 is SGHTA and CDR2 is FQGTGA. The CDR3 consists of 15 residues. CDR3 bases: TGTGCCAGCAGCACCGAGGGACAGGGAGTTTATGGCTACACCTTC. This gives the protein CASSTEGQGVYGYTF.

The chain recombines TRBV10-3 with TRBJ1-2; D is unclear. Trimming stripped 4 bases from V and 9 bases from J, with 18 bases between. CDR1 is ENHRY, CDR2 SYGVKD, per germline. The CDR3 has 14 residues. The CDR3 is CAISAGGRVESYTF. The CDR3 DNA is TGTGCCATCAGTGCGGGAGGGCGCGTTGAAAGCTACACCTTC.

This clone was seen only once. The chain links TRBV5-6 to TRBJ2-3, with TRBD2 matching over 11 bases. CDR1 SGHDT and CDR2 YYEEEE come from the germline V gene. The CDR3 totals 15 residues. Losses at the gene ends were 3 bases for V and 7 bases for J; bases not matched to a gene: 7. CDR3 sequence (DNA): TGTGCCAGCAGCTGGGGGTTGACTAGCGGGAATACGCAGTATTTT. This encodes CASSWGLTSGNTQYF.

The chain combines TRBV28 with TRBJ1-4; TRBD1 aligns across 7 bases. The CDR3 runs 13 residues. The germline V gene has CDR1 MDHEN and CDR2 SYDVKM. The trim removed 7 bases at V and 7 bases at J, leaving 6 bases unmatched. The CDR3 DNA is TGTGCCAGCAACAGCGGACAGGTTGAAAAACTGTTTTTT. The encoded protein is CASNSGQVEKLFF.

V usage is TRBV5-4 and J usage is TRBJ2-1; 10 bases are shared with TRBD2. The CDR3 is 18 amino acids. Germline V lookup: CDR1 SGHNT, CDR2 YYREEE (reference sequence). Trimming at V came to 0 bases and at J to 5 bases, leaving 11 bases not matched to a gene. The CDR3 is CASSLALTGTSVNNEQFF. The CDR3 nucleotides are TGTGCCAGCAGCTTGGCACTAACCGGGACTAGCGTTAACAATGAGCAGTTCTTC.

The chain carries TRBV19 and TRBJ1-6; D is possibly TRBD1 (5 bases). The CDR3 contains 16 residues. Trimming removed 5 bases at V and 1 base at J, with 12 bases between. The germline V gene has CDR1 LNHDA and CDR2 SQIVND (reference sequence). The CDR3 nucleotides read TGTGCCAGTAGTCTGGGGGGGGTTTCCTATAATTCACCCCTCCACTTT. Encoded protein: CASSLGGVSYNSPLHF.

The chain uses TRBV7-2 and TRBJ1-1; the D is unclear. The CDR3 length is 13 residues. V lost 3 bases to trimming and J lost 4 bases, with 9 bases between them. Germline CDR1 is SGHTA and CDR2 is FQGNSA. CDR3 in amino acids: CASSFGLTTEAFF. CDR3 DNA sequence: TGTGCCAGCAGCTTCGGACTCACCACTGAAGCTTTCTTT.

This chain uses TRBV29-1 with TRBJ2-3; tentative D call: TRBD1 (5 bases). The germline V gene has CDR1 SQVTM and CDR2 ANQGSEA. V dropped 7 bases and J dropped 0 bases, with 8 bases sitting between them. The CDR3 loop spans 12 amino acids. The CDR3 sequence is CSGGASTDTQYF. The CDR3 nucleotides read TGCAGCGGTGGGGCGAGCACAGATACGCAGTATTTT.

This CDR3 reads CASSELGGRNQPQHF. As DNA, the CDR3 is TGTGCCAGCAGTGAATTAGGGGGCCGCAATCAGCCCCAGCATTTT. The V call is TRBV2, the J call TRBJ1-5; the match to TRBD1 covers 7 bases. The CDR3 length is 15 residues. The V and J ends lost 2 bases and 2 bases, in that order; junction bases with no gene match: 3. Looked up from germline, CDR1 is SNHLY and CDR2 is FYNNEI. The full variable domain, its missing parts supplied by reference TRBV2 and TRBJ1-5, is EPEVTQTPSHQVTQMGQEVILRCVPISNHLYFYWYRQILGQKVEFLVSFYNNEISEKSEIFDDQFSVERPDGSNFTLKIRSTKLEDSAMYFCASSELGGRNQPQHFGDGTRLSIL.

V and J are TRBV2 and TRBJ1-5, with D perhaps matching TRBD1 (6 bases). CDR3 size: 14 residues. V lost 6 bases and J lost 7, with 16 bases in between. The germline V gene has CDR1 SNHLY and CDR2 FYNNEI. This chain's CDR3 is CASRQGTLGQPQHF. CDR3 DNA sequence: TGTGCCAGCAGACAGGGTACTTTGGGACAGCCCCAGCATTTT. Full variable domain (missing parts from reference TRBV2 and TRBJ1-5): EPEVTQTPSHQVTQMGQEVILRCVPISNHLYFYWYRQILGQKVEFLVSFYNNEISEKSEIFDDQFSVERPDGSNFTLKIRSTKLEDSAMYFCASRQGTLGQPQHFGDGTRLSIL.

CDR3 nucleotide sequence: TGTGCCAGCACCGGACAGGGAGTCCAGCCCCAGCATTTT. Protein product: CASTGQGVQPQHF. The chain carries TRBV2 and TRBJ1-5; TRBD1 matches at 8 bases. Per the germline V gene, CDR1 is SNHLY and CDR2 is FYNNEI. The CDR3 sequence is 13 residues long. The J segment lost 7 bases and the V segment lost 7 bases, leaving 6 bases of the junction unmatched.

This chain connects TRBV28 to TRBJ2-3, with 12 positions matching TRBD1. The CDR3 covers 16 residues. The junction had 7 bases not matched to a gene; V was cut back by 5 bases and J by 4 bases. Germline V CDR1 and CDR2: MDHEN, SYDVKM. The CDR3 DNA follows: TGTGCCAGCAGTCCGGAGGGACAGGGGGCCCCAGATACGCAGTATTTT. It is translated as CASSPEGQGAPDTQYF.

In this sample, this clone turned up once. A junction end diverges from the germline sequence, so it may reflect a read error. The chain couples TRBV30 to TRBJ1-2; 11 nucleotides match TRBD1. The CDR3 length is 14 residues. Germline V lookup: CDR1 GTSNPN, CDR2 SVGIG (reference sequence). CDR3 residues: CAWVPYRTGGEKVF. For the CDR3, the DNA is TGTGCCTGGGTACCGTATCGGACAGGGGGCGAGAAGGTATTC.

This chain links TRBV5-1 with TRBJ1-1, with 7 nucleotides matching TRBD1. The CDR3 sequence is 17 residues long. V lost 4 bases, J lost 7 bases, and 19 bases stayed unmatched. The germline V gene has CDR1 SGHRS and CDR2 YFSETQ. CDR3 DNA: TGCGCCAGCAGCGCCCCGGACAGGTTGGGAGATCAAGGTGAAGCTTTCTTT. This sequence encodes CASSAPDRLGDQGEAFF.

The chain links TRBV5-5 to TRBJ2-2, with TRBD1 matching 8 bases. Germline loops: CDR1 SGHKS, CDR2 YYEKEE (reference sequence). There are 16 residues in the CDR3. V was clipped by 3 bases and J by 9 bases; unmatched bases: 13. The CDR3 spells CASSSGAGGSLRELFF. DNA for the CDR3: TGTGCCAGCAGCTCGGGGGCAGGGGGCTCTCTCCGGGAGCTGTTTTTT. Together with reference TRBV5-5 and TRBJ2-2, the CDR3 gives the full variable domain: DAGVTQSPTHLIKTRGQQVTLRCSPISGHKSVSWYQQVLGQGPQFIFQYYEKEERGRGNFPDRFSARQFPNYSSELNVNALLLGDSALYLCASSSGAGGSLRELFFGEGSRLTVL.

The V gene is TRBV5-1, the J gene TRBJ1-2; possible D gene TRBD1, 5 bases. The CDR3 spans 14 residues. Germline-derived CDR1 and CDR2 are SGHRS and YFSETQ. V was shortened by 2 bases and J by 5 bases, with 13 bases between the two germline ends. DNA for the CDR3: TGCGCCAGCAGCTTAATGAGGGGAGGGTATGGCTACACCTTC. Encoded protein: CASSLMRGGYGYTF.

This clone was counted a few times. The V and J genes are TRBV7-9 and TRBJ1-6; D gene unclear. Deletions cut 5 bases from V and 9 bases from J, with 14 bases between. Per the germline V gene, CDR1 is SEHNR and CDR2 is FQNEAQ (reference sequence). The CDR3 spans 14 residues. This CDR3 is CASSDGPGSSPLHF. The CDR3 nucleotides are TGTGCCAGCAGCGACGGACCTGGGAGTTCACCCCTCCACTTT.

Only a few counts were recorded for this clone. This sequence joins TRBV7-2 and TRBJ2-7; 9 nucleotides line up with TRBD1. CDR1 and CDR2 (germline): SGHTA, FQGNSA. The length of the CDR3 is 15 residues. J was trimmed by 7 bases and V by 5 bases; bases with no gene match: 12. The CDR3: CASSLAGTGHGEQYF. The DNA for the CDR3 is TGTGCCAGCAGCCTGGCCGGGACAGGGCACGGAGAGCAGTACTTC.

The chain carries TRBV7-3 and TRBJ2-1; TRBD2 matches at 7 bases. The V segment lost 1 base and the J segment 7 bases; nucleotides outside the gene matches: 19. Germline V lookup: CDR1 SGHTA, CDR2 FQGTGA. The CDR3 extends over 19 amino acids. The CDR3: CASSLIPPPVRGSLNEQFF. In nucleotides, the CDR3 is TGTGCCAGCAGCTTAATCCCACCCCCAGTCCGCGGGAGTTTGAATGAGCAGTTCTTC.

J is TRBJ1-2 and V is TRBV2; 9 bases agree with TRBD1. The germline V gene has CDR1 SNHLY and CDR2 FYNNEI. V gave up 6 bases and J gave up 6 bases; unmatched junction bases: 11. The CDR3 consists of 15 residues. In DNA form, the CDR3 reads TGTGCCAGCAGCCGGGTCGGACAGGGGAGTGATGGCTACACCTTC. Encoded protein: CASSRVGQGSDGYTF.

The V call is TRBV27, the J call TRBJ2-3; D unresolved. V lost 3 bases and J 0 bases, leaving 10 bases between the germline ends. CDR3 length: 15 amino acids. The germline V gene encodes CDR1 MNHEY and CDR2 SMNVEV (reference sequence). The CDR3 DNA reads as TGTGCCAGCAGTTTTAAGAGACTTAGCACAGATACGCAGTATTTT. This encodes CASSFKRLSTDTQYF.

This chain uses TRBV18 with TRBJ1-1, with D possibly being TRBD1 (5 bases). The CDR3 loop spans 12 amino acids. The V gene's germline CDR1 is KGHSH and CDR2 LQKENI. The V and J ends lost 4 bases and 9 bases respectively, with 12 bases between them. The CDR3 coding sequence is TGTGCCAGCTCACGTGAGACAGACAAAGCTTTCTTT. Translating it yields CASSRETDKAFF.

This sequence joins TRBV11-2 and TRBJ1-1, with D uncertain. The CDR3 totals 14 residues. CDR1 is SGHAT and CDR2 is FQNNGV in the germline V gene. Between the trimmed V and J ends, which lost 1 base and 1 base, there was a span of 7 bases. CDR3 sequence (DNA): TGTGCCAGCAGCTTAGCGCCAGGGAACACTGAAGCTTTCTTT. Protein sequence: CASSLAPGNTEAFF.

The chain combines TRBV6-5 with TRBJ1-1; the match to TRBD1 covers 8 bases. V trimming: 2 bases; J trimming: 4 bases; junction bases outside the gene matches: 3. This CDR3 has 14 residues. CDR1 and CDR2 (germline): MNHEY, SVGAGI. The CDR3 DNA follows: TGTGCCAGCAGTTACACAGGGGGGGGCACTGAAGCTTTCTTT. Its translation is CASSYTGGGTEAFF.

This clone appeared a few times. In nucleotides, the CDR3 is TGTGCCATCAGACGGGACAACCTGAACACTGAAGCTTTCTTT. Amino acid sequence: CAIRRDNLNTEAFF. The chain couples TRBV10-3 to TRBJ1-1, with a tentative D call TRBD1 (6 bases). The CDR3 length is 14 residues. CDR1 and CDR2 (germline): ENHRY, SYGVKD. V lost 6 bases and J lost 0, with 11 bases in between.